A single sample gave rise to the 7 T cell receptor beta chains below, sequenced in a study of cytomegalovirus exposure and HLA in healthy donors. The PCR employed 60 Vbeta primers together with 13 Jbeta primers. Using immunoSEQ multiplex PCR, the repertoire was profiled, and TCRdb retains in-frame clones only, with some absent. This sample has around 150,000 clones, with approximately 84% found just once. The specimen was PBMCs. These TCRs come from a man younger than 40 in good health and CMV-seropositive.

The J gene is TRBJ2-7, the V gene TRBV30, with D maybe TRBD2 (5 bases). Trimming took off 0 bases at V and 9 bases at J, with 12 bases between the two ends. Germline-derived CDR1 and CDR2 are GTSNPN and SVGIG (reference sequence). The CDR3 is 12 residues long. The chain's CDR3 is CAWSVLGRGQYF. The CDR3 DNA reads as TGTGCCTGGAGTGTACTAGGCCGCGGGCAGTACTTC.

The chain is built from TRBV29-1 and TRBJ1-1; D is unresolved. The V and J ends lost 3 bases and 4 bases respectively, with 12 bases between them. Germline CDR1 and CDR2: SQVTM and ANQGSEA. CDR3 length: 13 residues. CDR3 protein: CSVEGGWGTEAFF. For the CDR3, the DNA is TGCAGCGTTGAGGGAGGATGGGGCACTGAAGCTTTCTTT.

The chain is built from TRBV4-1 and TRBJ2-7, with TRBD2 matching over 10 bases. The V segment lost 3 bases and the J segment 7 bases; nucleotides outside the gene matches: 15. This CDR3 spans 17 amino acids. Per the germline V gene, CDR1 is MGHRA and CDR2 is YSYEKL. DNA of the CDR3: TGCGCCAGCAGCCAGGTTGTCCTAGCGGGAGCCCTCGGGGAGCAGTACTTC. It specifies CASSQVVLAGALGEQYF.

The chain links TRBV19 to TRBJ2-4, with TRBD2 identical over 7 bases. Germline assignment: CDR1 LNHDA and CDR2 SQIVND (reference sequence). There are 15 residues in the CDR3. The trim removed 7 bases at V and 0 bases at J, leaving 6 bases unmatched. The CDR3 sequence is CASTLGGLAKNIQYF. The CDR3 region has the DNA TGTGCCAGTACCCTCGGGGGGTTAGCCAAAAACATTCAGTACTTC.

This clone was seen a few times. The chain joins TRBV6-6 to TRBJ2-5; 7 nucleotides match TRBD2. The CDR3 contains 16 residues. In germline, CDR1 is MNHNY, CDR2 SVGAGI (reference sequence). V gave up 0 bases and J gave up 2 bases; unmatched junction bases: 6. CDR3 sequence: CASSYSRASGQETQYF. In DNA, the CDR3 is TGTGCCAGCAGTTACTCCAGGGCTAGCGGACAAGAGACCCAGTACTTC.

The chain links TRBV11-3 to TRBJ2-1; TRBD2 matches 9 bases. CDR3 length equals 15 residues. Germline V gene data show CDR1 as SGHNT and CDR2 as YENEEA. V shed 7 bases and J 8 bases; nucleotides not matched to a gene: 12. CDR3 sequence reads: CASTRAGSGRHEQFF. The DNA for the CDR3 is TGTGCCAGCACCAGGGCGGGCAGCGGGAGGCATGAGCAGTTCTTC.

The chain has TRBV5-1 and TRBJ2-5; D is possibly TRBD2 (5 bases). The DNA end favors TRBJ2-7, so the J call may be wrong. CDR1 SGHRS and CDR2 YFSETQ come from the germline V gene. The CDR3 is 13 amino acids. In nucleotides, the CDR3 is TGCGCCAGCAGCTTGGGCGCGGGCCACGAGCAGTACTTC. It is translated as CASSLGAGHEQYF.